This TCR beta chain was documented in a study of blood T cells in healthy people across ages. Germline V lookup: CDR1 SEHNR, CDR2 FQNEAQ (reference sequence). With V trimmed by 4 bases and J by 11 bases, 16 bases remained unmatched. The CDR3 consists of 15 residues. A second PCR, run for roughly 7 to 12 cycles, used a sample-barcoded 5' primer plus a J-beta primer mix. TCRdb used MiXCR to reprocess the 5' RACE reads, holding one entry per CDR3 protein. The sample consists of 1.5 million to 2 million distinct CDR3 sequences, 49% of them appearing once. V usage is TRBV7-9 and J usage is TRBJ2-5; 7 positions agree with TRBD1. What was sequenced was blood. The origin of this receptor is a woman aged 40-49 years in good health. This CDR3 is CASSSMKDRIGEQYF. The CDR3 DNA follows: TGTGCCAGCAGCTCTATGAAGGACAGGATTGGGGAGCAGTACTTC.